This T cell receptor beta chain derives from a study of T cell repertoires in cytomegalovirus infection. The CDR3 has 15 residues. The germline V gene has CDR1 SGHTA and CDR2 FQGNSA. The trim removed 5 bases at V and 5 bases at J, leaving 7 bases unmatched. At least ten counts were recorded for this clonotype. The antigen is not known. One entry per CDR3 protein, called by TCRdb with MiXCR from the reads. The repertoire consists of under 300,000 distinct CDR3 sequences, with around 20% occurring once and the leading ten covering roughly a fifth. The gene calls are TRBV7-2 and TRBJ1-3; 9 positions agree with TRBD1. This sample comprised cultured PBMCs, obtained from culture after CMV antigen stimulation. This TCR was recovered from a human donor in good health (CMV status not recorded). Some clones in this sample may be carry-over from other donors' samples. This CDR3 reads CASSPTGGGRNTIYF. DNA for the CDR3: TGTGCCAGCAGCCCAACAGGGGGCGGGAGAAACACCATATATTTT.